Described below is a single TCR beta chain sequence and its context. A second roughly 6 to 11 cycle PCR used barcoded and J-beta primers. MiXCR, applied by TCRdb to the 5' RACE reads, yields one record per CDR3 protein. The table records about 840,000 distinct CDR3 sequences, about 29% of them present only once. This sample was taken from a study of blood T cells in healthy people across ages. From germline, CDR1 is SEHNR and CDR2 FQNEAQ (reference sequence). The CDR3 has 17 amino acids. V shed 3 bases and J 3 bases; nucleotides not matched to a gene: 10. These data were also reused for a study on T cells of mothers and their children.

The V gene is TRBV7-9, the J gene TRBJ2-1, with 8 positions matching TRBD2. The clonotype comes from a middle-aged woman in good health. Source material: blood. CDR3 coding DNA: TGTGCCAGCAGCTTTATAAGCGGGGGTCGATTCTACAATGAGCAGTTCTTC. Translated, it gives CASSFISGGRFYNEQFF. Using reference TRBV7-9 and TRBJ2-1 for the parts outside the CDR3, the full variable domain is DTGVSQNPRHKITKRGQNVTFRCDPISEHNRLYWYRQTLGQGPEFLTYFQNEAQLEKSRLLSDRFSAERPKGSFSTLEIQRTEQGDSAMYLCASSFISGGRFYNEQFFGPGTRLTVL.